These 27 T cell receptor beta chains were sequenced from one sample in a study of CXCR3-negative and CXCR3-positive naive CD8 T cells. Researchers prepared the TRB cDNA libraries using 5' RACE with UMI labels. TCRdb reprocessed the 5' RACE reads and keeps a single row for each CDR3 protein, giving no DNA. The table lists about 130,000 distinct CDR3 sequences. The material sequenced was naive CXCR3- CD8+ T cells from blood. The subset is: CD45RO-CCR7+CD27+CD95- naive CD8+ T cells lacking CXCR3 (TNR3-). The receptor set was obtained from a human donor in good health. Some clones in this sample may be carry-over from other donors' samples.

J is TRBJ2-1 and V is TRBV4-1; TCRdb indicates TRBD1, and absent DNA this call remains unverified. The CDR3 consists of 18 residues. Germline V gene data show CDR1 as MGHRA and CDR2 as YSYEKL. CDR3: CASSQEPLGESSYNEQFF.

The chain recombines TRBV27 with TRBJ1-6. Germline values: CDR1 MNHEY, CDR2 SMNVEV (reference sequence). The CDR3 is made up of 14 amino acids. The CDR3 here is CASSPSSAGSPLHF.

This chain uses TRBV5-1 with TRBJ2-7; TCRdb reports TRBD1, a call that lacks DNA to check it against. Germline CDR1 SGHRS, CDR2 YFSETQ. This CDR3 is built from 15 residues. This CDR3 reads CASSLVQGWTYEQYF.

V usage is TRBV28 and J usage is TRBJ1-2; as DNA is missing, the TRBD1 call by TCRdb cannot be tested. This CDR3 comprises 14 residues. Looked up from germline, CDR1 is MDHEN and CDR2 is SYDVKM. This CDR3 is CASSFPGTGDGYTF.

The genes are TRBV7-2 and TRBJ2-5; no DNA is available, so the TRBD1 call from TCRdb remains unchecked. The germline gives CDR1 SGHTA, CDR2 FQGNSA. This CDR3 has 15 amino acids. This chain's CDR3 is CASSLASQGGETQYF. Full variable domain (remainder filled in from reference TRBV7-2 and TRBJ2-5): GAGVSQSPSNKVTEKGKDVELRCDPISGHTALYWYRQSLGQGLEFLIYFQGNSAPDKSGLPSDRFSAERTGGSVSTLTIQRTQQEDSAVYLCASSLASQGGETQYFGPGTRLLVL.

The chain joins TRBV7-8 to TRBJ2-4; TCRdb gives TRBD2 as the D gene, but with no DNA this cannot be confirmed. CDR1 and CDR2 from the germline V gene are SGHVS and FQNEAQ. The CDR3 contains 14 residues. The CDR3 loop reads CASSLDPGGDIQYF.

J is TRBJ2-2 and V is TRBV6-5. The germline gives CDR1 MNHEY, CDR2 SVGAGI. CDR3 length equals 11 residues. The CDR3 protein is CASSYIGELFF.

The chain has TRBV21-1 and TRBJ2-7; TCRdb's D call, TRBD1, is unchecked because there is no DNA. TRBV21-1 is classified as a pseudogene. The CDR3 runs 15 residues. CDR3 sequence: CASSKGWTGDYEQYF.

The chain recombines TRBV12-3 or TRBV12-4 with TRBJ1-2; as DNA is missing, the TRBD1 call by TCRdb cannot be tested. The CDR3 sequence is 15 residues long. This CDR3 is CASSWDSRPNYGYTF.

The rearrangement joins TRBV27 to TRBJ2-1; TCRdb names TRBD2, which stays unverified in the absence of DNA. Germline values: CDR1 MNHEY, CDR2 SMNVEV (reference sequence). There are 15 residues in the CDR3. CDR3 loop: CASSLSTGTDNEQFF.

The CDR3 spells CASSQTSVTGRAYEQYF. The rearrangement uses TRBV4-1 and TRBJ2-7; the TRBD1 assignment by TCRdb is unverifiable without DNA. Germline CDR1 MGHRA, CDR2 YSYEKL. The CDR3 has 17 amino acids.

The CDR3 reads CASGFGTDNEQFF. V gene TRBV12-5 combines with J gene TRBJ2-1; TCRdb outputs TRBD1, but without DNA this stays unchecked. In germline, CDR1 is LGHNT, CDR2 FRNRAP. This CDR3 region has 13 residues.

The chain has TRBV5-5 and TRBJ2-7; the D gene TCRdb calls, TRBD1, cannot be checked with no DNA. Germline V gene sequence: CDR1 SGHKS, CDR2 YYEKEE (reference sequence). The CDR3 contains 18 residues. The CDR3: CASSLFPQGQKFAYEQYF.

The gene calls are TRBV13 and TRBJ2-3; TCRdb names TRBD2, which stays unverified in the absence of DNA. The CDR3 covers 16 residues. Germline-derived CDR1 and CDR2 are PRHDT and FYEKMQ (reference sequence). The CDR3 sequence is CASSLPSGTPTDTQYF.

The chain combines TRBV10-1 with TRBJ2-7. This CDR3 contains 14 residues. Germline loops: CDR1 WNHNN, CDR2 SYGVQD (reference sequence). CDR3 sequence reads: CASDRYRDGYEQYF.

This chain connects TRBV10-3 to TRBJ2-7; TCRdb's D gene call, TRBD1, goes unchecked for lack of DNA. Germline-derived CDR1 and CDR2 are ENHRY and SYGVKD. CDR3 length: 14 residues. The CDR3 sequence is CAISESTGGYEQYF.

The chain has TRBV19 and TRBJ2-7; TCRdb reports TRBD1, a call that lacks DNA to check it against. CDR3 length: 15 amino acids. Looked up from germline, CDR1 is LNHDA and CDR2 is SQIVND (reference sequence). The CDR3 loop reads CASSIDLRTAYEQYF.

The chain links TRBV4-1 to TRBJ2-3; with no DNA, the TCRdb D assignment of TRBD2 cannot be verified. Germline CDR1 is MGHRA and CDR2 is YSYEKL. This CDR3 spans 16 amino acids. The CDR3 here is CASSQGAGPSTDTQYF.

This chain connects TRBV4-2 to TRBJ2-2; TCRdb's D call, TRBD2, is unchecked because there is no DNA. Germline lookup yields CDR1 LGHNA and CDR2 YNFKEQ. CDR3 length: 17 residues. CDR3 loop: CASSQEVGLVLGGELFF.

CDR3: CASRPKTGRVAEAFF. The chain recombines TRBV5-1 with TRBJ1-1; TCRdb indicates TRBD1, and absent DNA this call remains unverified. The CDR3 is made up of 15 amino acids. Germline values: CDR1 SGHRS, CDR2 YFSETQ.

The CDR3 loop is CATSVAEYNEQFF. The gene calls are TRBV24-1 and TRBJ2-1. The CDR3 runs 13 residues. Germline V gene sequence: CDR1 KGHDR, CDR2 SFDVKD.

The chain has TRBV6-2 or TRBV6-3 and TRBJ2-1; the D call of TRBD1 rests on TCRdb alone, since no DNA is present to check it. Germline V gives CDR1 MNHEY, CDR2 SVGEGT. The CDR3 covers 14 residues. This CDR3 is CASSYGGTGNEQFF.

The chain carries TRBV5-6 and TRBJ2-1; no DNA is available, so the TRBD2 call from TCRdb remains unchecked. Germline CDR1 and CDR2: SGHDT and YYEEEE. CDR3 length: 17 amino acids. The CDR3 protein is CASHILPERVSYNEQFF.

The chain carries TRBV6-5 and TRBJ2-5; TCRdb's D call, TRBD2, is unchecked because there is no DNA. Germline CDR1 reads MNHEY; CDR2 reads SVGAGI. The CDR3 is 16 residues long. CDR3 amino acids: CASSPGLARAVETQYF.

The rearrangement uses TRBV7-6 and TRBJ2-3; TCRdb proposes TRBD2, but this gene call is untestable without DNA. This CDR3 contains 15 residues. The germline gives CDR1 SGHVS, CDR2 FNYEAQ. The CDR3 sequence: CASSLTGSSTDTQYF.

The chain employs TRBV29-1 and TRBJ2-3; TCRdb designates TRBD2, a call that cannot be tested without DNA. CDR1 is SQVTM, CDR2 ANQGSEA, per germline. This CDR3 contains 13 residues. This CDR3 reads CSAEKEGADTQYF.

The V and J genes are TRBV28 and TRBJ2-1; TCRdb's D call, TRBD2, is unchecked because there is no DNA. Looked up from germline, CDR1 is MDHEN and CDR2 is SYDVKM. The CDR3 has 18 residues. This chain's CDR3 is CASSLQILSGKPYNEQFF.